This section outlines one TCR beta chain sequence together with its context. Methods used by the authors: For nucleated cells, counts were estimated from reference gene primer amplification. Clones were read by immunoSEQ multiplex PCR, and TCRdb kept only the in-frame ones, dropping some. D and trimming were read from the DNA, whereas the V and J calls and clone size are those reported in that table. The sample contains 200,000 or so clones, approximately 83% of which appear only once. The V gene end was trimmed by 5 bases and the J gene end by 1 base; junction bases not matched to a gene: 5. CDR3 size: 16 residues. Germline CDR1 and CDR2: LNHDA and SQIVND (reference sequence). The data were taken from a study of blood T cell repertoires in COVID-19. Overall study context: Acute and convalescent COVID-19 samples came from the United States, Italy and Spain.

Material: peripheral blood. This receptor was identified in a human donor with active or convalescent COVID-19. The donor label of this sample is uncertain. The chain employs TRBV19 and TRBJ1-6, with 7 bases that match TRBD1. CDR3 DNA: TGTGCCAGTAGTGCGGTACAGGGGTCCTATAATTCACCCCTCCACTTT. It translates to CASSAVQGSYNSPLHF.